Reported below is one T cell receptor (beta chain). This sample stems from a study of T cell responses to AZD1222 COVID-19 vaccine. Germline trimming cut 4 bases from V and 5 bases from J; bases unmatched to any gene: 15. The CDR3 loop spans 17 amino acids. Germline CDR1 SGHTA, CDR2 FQGNSA. This table comes from immunoSEQ multiplex PCR, and its TCRdb copy is limited to in-frame clones, with some not included. This table has 100,000 to 150,000 clones, about 93% appearing once. The sequence was collected from an adult in good health. The sample in question was peripheral blood, obtained on day 0 of AZD1222 vaccination. The chain combines TRBV7-2 with TRBJ2-3; TRBD1 matches at 7 bases. The CDR3 here is CASSSTGTTGLGDTQYF. The CDR3 DNA sequence: TGTGCCAGCAGCTCCACGGGAACGACAGGGTTGGGAGATACGCAGTATTTT.